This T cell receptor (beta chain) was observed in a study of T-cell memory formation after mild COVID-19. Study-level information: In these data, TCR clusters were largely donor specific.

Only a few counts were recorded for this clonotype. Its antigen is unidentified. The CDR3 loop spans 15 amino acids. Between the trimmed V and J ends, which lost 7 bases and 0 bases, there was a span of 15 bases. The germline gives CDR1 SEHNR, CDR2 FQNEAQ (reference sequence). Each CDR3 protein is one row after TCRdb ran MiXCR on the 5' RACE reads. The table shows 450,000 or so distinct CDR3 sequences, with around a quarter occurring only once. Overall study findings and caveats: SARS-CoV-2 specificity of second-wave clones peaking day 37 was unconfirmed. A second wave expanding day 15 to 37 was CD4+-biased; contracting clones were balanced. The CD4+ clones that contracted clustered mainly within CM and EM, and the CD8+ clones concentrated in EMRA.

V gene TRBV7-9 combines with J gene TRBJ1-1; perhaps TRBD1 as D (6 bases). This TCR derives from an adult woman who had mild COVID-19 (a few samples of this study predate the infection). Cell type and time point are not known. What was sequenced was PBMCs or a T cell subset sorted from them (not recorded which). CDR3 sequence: CASIKGGALNTEAFF. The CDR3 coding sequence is TGTGCCAGCATAAAAGGGGGGGCCTTGAACACTGAAGCTTTCTTT. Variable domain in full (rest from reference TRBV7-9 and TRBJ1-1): DTGVSQNPRHKITKRGQNVTFRCDPISEHNRLYWYRQTLGQGPEFLTYFQNEAQLEKSRLLSDRFSAERPKGSFSTLEIQRTEQGDSAMYLCASIKGGALNTEAFFGQGTRLTVV.